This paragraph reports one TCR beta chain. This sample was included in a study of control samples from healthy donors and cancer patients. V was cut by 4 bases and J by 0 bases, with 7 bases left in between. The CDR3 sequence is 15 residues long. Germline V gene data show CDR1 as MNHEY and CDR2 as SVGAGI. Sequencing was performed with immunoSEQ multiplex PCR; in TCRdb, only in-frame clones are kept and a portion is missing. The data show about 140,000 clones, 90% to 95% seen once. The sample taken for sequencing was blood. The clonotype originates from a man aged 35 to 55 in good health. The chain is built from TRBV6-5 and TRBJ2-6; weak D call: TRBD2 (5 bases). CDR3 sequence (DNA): TGTGCCAGCAGTTCACGGGGCTCTGGGGCCAACGTCCTGACTTTC. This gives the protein CASSSRGSGANVLTF.